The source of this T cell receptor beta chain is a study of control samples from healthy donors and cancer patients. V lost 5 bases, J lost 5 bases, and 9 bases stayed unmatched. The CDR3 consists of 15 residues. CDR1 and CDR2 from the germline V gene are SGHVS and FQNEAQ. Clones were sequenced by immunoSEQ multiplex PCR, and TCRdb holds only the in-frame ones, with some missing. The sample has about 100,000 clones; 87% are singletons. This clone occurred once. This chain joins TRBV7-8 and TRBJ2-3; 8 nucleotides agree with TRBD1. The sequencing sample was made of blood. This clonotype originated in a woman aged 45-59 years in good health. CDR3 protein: CASSLDRGGGDTQYF. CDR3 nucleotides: TGTGCCAGCAGCCTAGACAGGGGAGGTGGAGATACGCAGTATTTT.